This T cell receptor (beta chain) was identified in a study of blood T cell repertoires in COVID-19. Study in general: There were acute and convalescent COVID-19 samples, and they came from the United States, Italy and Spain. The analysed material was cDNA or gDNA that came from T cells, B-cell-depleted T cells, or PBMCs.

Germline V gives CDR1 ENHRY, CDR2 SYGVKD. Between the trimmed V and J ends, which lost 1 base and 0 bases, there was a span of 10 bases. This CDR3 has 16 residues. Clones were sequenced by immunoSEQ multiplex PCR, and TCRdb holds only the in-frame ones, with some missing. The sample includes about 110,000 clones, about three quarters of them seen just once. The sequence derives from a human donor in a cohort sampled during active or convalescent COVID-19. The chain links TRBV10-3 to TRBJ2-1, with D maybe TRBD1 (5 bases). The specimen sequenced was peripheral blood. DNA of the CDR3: TGTGCCATCAGTGAGTTAGGGGCCAGCTCCTACAATGAGCAGTTCTTC. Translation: CAISELGASSYNEQFF.